The 29 T cell receptor beta chains listed next were all sequenced from one sample in a study of spatial heterogeneity in lung cancer. TCRdb re-derived calls from the 5' RACE reads in MiXCR, one entry per CDR3 protein. Among over 8,500 distinct CDR3 sequences listed, roughly an eighth were seen once. Overall study results and limits: The number of expanded tumor alpha and beta chains correlated with mutation number.

The sample's time point: sample taken at primary tumor resection. These receptors have no known antigen. Sequencing used lung tumor tissue, obtained at surgery. The source is a male donor with early-stage non-small cell lung cancer.

In its sample, this clonotype ranks as large. In a library made to pick up alpha chains, this beta chain is a stray read with a size that means little. The gene calls are TRBV2 and TRBJ1-1, with 7 bases aligning to TRBD1. Germline-derived CDR1 and CDR2 are SNHLY and FYNNEI. The CDR3 contains 14 residues. With 3 bases clipped from V and 4 bases from J, the junction kept 5 bases outside the gene matches. CDR3 coding DNA: TGTGCCAGCAGTGAGAGACAGGGACCCACTGAAGCTTTCTTT. The encoded protein is CASSERQGPTEAFF.

The sample holds many counts of this clonotype. This beta chain is a stray read from a library made for alpha chains; its abundance is not meaningful. The J gene is TRBJ2-3, the V gene TRBV30; D is perhaps TRBD1 (6 bases). Germline-derived CDR1 and CDR2 are GTSNPN and SVGIG (reference sequence). Trimming removed 4 bases at V and 0 bases at J, with 20 bases between. The CDR3 length is 17 residues. CDR3 loop: CAWMGDGGSTSTDTQYF. The DNA of the CDR3 is TGTGCCTGGATGGGCGATGGGGGCTCTACTAGCACAGATACGCAGTATTTT.

Many counts were recorded for this clonotype. The size of this beta chain means little, since it is a stray read in a library made for alpha chains. V and J are TRBV24-1 and TRBJ1-4; TRBD1 matches at 8 bases. V was clipped by 4 bases and J by 8 bases; unmatched bases: 8. CDR3 length: 15 amino acids. From germline, CDR1 is KGHDR and CDR2 SFDVKD. Here the CDR3 reads CATSDRDRGGEKLFF. DNA of the CDR3: TGTGCCACCAGTGACCGAGACAGGGGTGGCGAAAAACTGTTTTTT.

For this clonotype: Found in a library prepared for alpha chains, this beta chain is an off-target read, and its abundance has little meaning. The genes are TRBV30 and TRBJ1-6, with D uncertain. Trimming took 2 bases from V and 10 from J, leaving 12 bases between them. Germline assignment: CDR1 GTSNPN and CDR2 SVGIG (reference sequence). The CDR3 consists of 13 residues. CDR3 sequence reads: CAWSTYGSSPLHF. The CDR3 nucleotides read TGTGCCTGGAGTACATACGGAAGCTCACCCCTCCACTTT.

This clonotype has ten or more counts. For a library built for alpha chains, this beta chain is a stray read; little rests on its size. This chain connects TRBV4-3 to TRBJ1-4, with D possibly being TRBD1 (5 bases). V was trimmed by 1 base and J by 2 bases, leaving 14 bases between them. This CDR3 contains 17 residues. CDR1 LGHNA and CDR2 YSLEER come from the germline V gene. The CDR3 sequence: CASSQGWRQGTNEKLFF. In DNA form, the CDR3 reads TGCGCCAGCAGCCAAGGTTGGCGTCAGGGCACTAATGAAAAACTGTTTTTT.

By proportion, this clonotype is medium-sized. This beta chain slipped into a library made for alpha chains as a stray read, so its size is not meaningful. V gene TRBV6-1 combines with J gene TRBJ1-3; D remains ambiguous. Deletions cut 3 bases from V and 0 bases from J, with 6 bases between. Per germline, CDR1 MNHNS and CDR2 SASEGT. The CDR3 is 14 amino acids. CDR3: CASSDIISGNTIYF. The CDR3 DNA follows: TGTGCCAGCAGTGACATTATCTCTGGAAACACCATATATTTT.

This clonotype was picked up many times. The library was built for alpha chains, so this beta chain is an off-target read and its size means little. The chain uses TRBV2 and TRBJ1-4; TRBD1 might be the D (5 bases). The CDR3 is 14 amino acids. Germline V CDR1 and CDR2: SNHLY, FYNNEI. The V end was cut by 5 bases, the J end by 8 bases, with 15 bases between. The CDR3 DNA follows: TGTGCCAGCAGTACAGGATATCCATCCGAAAAACTGTTTTTT. This encodes CASSTGYPSEKLFF.

This clonotype showed up many times. This beta chain is a stray read from a library made for alpha chains; its abundance is not meaningful. J is TRBJ1-1 and V is TRBV12-3 or TRBV12-4; D is undetermined. The CDR3 runs to 15 residues. The V end lost 6 bases, the J end lost 3 bases, and 17 bases lay between the germline ends. The CDR3 nucleotides read TGTGCCAGCAGGGCAGTCACGGCACGGGACACTGAAGCTTTCTTT. The encoded protein is CASRAVTARDTEAFF.

Ten or more counts support this clonotype. This beta chain slipped into a library made for alpha chains as a stray read, so its size is not meaningful. J is TRBJ2-7 and V is TRBV12-3 or TRBV12-4; 7 nucleotides line up with TRBD2. Trimming at V came to 3 bases and at J to 9 bases, leaving 11 bases not matched to a gene. The CDR3 is made up of 14 amino acids. The CDR3 protein is CASSLGRVGGGQYF. The DNA for the CDR3 is TGTGCCAGCAGTTTGGGGAGGGTAGGTGGTGGGCAGTACTTC.

In its sample, this clonotype was seen many times. This beta chain is an off-target read within a library intended for alpha chains, so its frequency means little. The chain is built from TRBV12-3 or TRBV12-4 and TRBJ2-5, with D unclear. Trimming shortened V by 3 bases and J by 2 bases, and 7 bases separated the two germline ends. The CDR3 is 13 amino acids. This chain's CDR3 is CASSFTTQETQYF. The CDR3 nucleotides read TGTGCCAGCAGTTTTACTACTCAAGAGACCCAGTACTTC.

This clonotype is judged medium-sized. In a library made to pick up alpha chains, this beta chain is a stray read with a size that means little. The CDR3 sequence: CSASEAAPSYGYTF. CDR3 nucleotide sequence: TGCAGTGCTAGTGAGGCAGCCCCTAGCTATGGCTACACCTTC. The rearrangement joins TRBV20-1 to TRBJ1-2; D call uncertain. Germline CDR1 DFQATT, CDR2 SNEGSKA (reference sequence). V lost 3 bases to trimming and J lost 4 bases, with 15 bases between them. CDR3 size: 14 residues.

This clonotype appeared many times. Because the library targeted alpha chains, this beta chain is an off-target read whose size means little. CDR3 amino acids: CASSEVPPGTSGSGEQFF. In DNA, the CDR3 is TGTGCCAGCAGTGAAGTACCCCCCGGGACTAGCGGGAGTGGTGAGCAGTTCTTC. This chain connects TRBV6-1 to TRBJ2-1, with 14 bases that match TRBD2. The V and J ends lost 1 base and 9 bases, in that order; junction bases with no gene match: 11. CDR1 is MNHNS and CDR2 is SASEGT in the germline V gene. CDR3 size: 18 residues.

Details on this clonotype: The library was built for alpha chains, so this beta chain is an off-target read and its size means little. V and J are TRBV5-6 and TRBJ2-1; tentatively, D is TRBD2 (5 bases). V was pared by 0 bases and J by 5 bases, with 9 bases between. CDR1 is SGHDT and CDR2 is YYEEEE in the germline V gene. The CDR3 length is 14 residues. DNA for the CDR3: TGTGCCAGCAGCTTGGGGCACGGGGACAATGAGCAGTTCTTC. The encoded protein is CASSLGHGDNEQFF.

Note on this clonotype: A library prepared for alpha chains yielded this beta chain as an off-target read; its size is of little meaning. The chain combines TRBV6-2 or TRBV6-3 with TRBJ1-6; possible D gene TRBD1, 6 bases. With 7 bases removed from V and 7 bases from J, the gap between germline ends came to 17 bases. The germline gives CDR1 MNHEY, CDR2 SVGEGT. This CDR3 has 15 residues. CDR3 protein: CASIAQGSKNSPLHF. The DNA of the CDR3 is TGTGCCAGCATTGCACAGGGATCGAAAAATTCACCCCTCCACTTT.

This clonotype appeared many times. This beta chain is a stray read from a library made for alpha chains; its abundance is not meaningful. CDR3 amino acids: CASSYDRAFDNQPQHF. Here the CDR3 DNA reads TGTGCCAGCAGTTATGACAGGGCGTTCGACAATCAGCCCCAGCATTTT. The chain links TRBV6-2 or TRBV6-3 to TRBJ1-5, with 7 nucleotides matching TRBD1. V trimming: 3 bases; J trimming: 3 bases; junction bases outside the gene matches: 8. Germline CDR1 is MNHEY and CDR2 is SVGEGT. CDR3 length: 16 residues.

At least ten counts were recorded for this clonotype. Being off target in a library aimed at alpha chains, this beta chain has a size of little meaning. J is TRBJ2-1 and V is TRBV7-3; 9 bases are shared with TRBD2. Germline CDR1 SGHTA, CDR2 FQGTGA. The length of the CDR3 is 15 residues. After removal of 1 base from V and 8 bases from J, the junction contained 6 bases not matched to a gene. CDR3 nucleotide sequence: TGTGCCAGCAGCTTAATTGCTAGCGGGACTGATGAGCAGTTCTTC. Translation: CASSLIASGTDEQFF.

Concerning this clonotype itself: Because the library targeted alpha chains, this beta chain is an off-target read whose size means little. The rearrangement uses TRBV28 and TRBJ2-7; 9 bases match TRBD2. The CDR3 runs to 15 residues. From germline, CDR1 is MDHEN and CDR2 SYDVKM. After removal of 4 bases from V and 5 bases from J, the junction contained 9 bases not matched to a gene. The CDR3 sequence is CASSSSRSGSHEQYF. The DNA of the CDR3 is TGTGCCAGCAGTTCAAGTCGTAGCGGGAGCCACGAGCAGTACTTC.

This clonotype was counted at least ten times. The library was designed around alpha chains, so this beta chain is a stray read whose abundance carries little weight. The genes are TRBV2 and TRBJ2-3; maybe TRBD1 (6 bases). Trimming cost V 7 bases and J 2 bases, with 16 bases left between them. This CDR3 has 15 amino acids. CDR1 is SNHLY, CDR2 FYNNEI, per germline. The chain's CDR3 is CASMVYRDFTDTQYF. The CDR3 bases are TGTGCCAGCATGGTTTACAGGGATTTCACAGATACGCAGTATTTT. The full variable domain, completed using reference TRBV2 and TRBJ2-3, is EPEVTQTPSHQVTQMGQEVILRCVPISNHLYFYWYRQILGQKVEFLVSFYNNEISEKSEIFDDQFSVERPDGSNFTLKIRSTKLEDSAMYFCASMVYRDFTDTQYFGPGTRLTVL.

This clonotype was observed at least ten times. Within a library made for alpha chains, this beta chain is off target, and its count is uninformative. The genes are TRBV6-1 and TRBJ1-5; no definite D call. Trimming cost V 5 bases and J 0 bases, with 5 bases left between them. Per the germline V gene, CDR1 is MNHNS and CDR2 is SASEGT. CDR3 length: 13 residues. CDR3 bases: TGTGCCAGCAGTTTACATAGCAATCAGCCCCAGCATTTT. Its translation: CASSLHSNQPQHF.

This clonotype occurred many times. With the library built for alpha chains, this beta chain is off target and its frequency is not meaningful. This chain uses TRBV7-2 with TRBJ2-7; 7 nucleotides match TRBD2. The CDR3 spans 15 residues. V shed 1 base and J 3 bases; nucleotides not matched to a gene: 6. CDR1 SGHTA and CDR2 FQGNSA come from the germline V gene. This chain's CDR3 is CASSLVRRELYEQYF. For the CDR3, the DNA is TGTGCCAGCAGCTTAGTTAGGCGGGAGCTCTACGAGCAGTACTTC.

This clonotype was recorded many times. This beta chain is a stray read from a library made for alpha chains; its abundance is not meaningful. The V call is TRBV7-9, the J call TRBJ1-1, with D hard to call. The germline V and J ends were trimmed by 2 bases and 1 base, with 5 bases remaining between them. Germline V gene sequence: CDR1 SEHNR, CDR2 FQNEAQ (reference sequence). The CDR3 runs 13 residues. Here the CDR3 DNA reads TGTGCCAGCAGCTTAAGTCAGAACACTGAAGCTTTCTTT. It is translated as CASSLSQNTEAFF.

By share, this clonotype counts as medium-sized. This beta chain was picked up by a library intended for alpha chains and is off target, so its count carries little meaning. The chain uses TRBV9 and TRBJ2-2; D is undetermined. V lost 1 base and J lost 6, with 7 bases in between. Germline V gene lookup returns CDR1 SGDLS and CDR2 YYNGEE. The CDR3 is 13 amino acids. CDR3 sequence reads: CASSVTSAGELFF. CDR3 DNA sequence: TGTGCCAGCAGCGTAACCTCCGCCGGGGAGCTGTTTTTT.

As to this clonotype: Since the library was made to target alpha chains, this beta chain is a stray read and its abundance is not meaningful. V usage is TRBV6-5 and J usage is TRBJ1-5; 7 bases line up with TRBD1. The junction had 8 bases not matched to a gene; V was cut back by 4 bases and J by 2 bases. Germline assignment: CDR1 MNHEY and CDR2 SVGAGI. The CDR3 is 16 amino acids. The chain's CDR3 is CASSSDRVNGNQPQHF. In nucleotides, the CDR3 is TGTGCCAGCAGTTCTGACAGGGTGAATGGCAATCAGCCCCAGCATTTT.

This clonotype was counted ten times or more. The library was designed around alpha chains, so this beta chain is a stray read whose abundance carries little weight. The rearrangement joins TRBV6-1 to TRBJ1-2, with a weak D call TRBD1 (5 bases). Trimming removed 8 bases at V and 1 base at J, with 11 bases between. From germline, CDR1 is MNHNS and CDR2 SASEGT. The CDR3 sequence is 13 residues long. CDR3 region: CASHPGLNYGYTF. The CDR3 bases are TGTGCCAGCCATCCGGGGCTTAACTATGGCTACACCTTC.

With respect to this clonotype: This beta chain turned up in a library designed for alpha chains; as an off-target read, its abundance says little. The rearrangement joins TRBV12-3 or TRBV12-4 to TRBJ1-5, with D maybe TRBD1 (5 bases). The CDR3 consists of 13 residues. The V end was cut by 3 bases, the J end by 2 bases, with 5 bases between. CDR3 bases: TGTGCCAGCAGTTTGACAGGCAATCAGCCCCAGCATTTT. Its translation: CASSLTGNQPQHF.

In the case of this clonotype: A library prepared for alpha chains yielded this beta chain as an off-target read; its size is of little meaning. The chain joins TRBV12-3 or TRBV12-4 to TRBJ2-1; D remains ambiguous. Trimming took 7 bases from V and 7 from J, leaving 11 bases between them. The CDR3 runs to 12 residues. The CDR3 loop reads CASTPDGNEQFF. Written as DNA, the CDR3 is TGTGCCAGCACCCCTGATGGGAATGAGCAGTTCTTC.

In its sample, this clonotype ranks as medium-sized. Since it is a stray read in a library aimed at alpha chains, this beta chain has a size that is not meaningful. The rearrangement joins TRBV19 to TRBJ1-2; TRBD1 matches 10 bases. Trimming took 5 bases from V and 4 from J; bases not matched to a gene: 4. The germline V gene encodes CDR1 LNHDA and CDR2 SQIVND (reference sequence). The CDR3 consists of 14 residues. In nucleotides, the CDR3 is TGTGCCAGTAGTTCTCGGACAGGGGGCTATGGCTACACCTTC. Protein sequence: CASSSRTGGYGYTF. Full variable domain (remainder filled in from reference TRBV19 and TRBJ1-2): DGGITQSPKYLFRKEGQNVTLSCEQNLNHDAMYWYRQDPGQGLRLIYYSQIVNDFQKGDIAEGYSVSREKKESFPLTVTSAQKNPTAFYLCASSSRTGGYGYTFGSGTRLTVV.

This clonotype has ten or more counts. With the library built for alpha chains, this beta chain is off target and its frequency is not meaningful. V and J are TRBV20-1 and TRBJ1-3; D remains ambiguous. Germline lookup yields CDR1 DFQATT and CDR2 SNEGSKA (reference sequence). The V gene lost 6 bases and the J gene lost 0 bases, with 12 bases spanning the gap. This CDR3 has 14 residues. The CDR3 coding sequence is TGCAGTGCCCCCGACCCGAACTCTGGAAACACCATATATTTT. The encoded protein is CSAPDPNSGNTIYF.

This clonotype is categorized as medium-sized. This beta chain lies outside the target of a library built for alpha chains; its clone size means little. This chain links TRBV20-1 with TRBJ1-2; no clear D gene. CDR3 length: 13 residues. Germline V gene sequence: CDR1 DFQATT, CDR2 SNEGSKA (reference sequence). The ends were cut back, 3 bases at V and 1 base at J, with 9 bases in the middle. CDR3 in DNA: TGCAGTGCTAGTGACACGATTAACTATGGCTACACCTTC. It is translated as CSASDTINYGYTF.